These 4 T cell receptor beta chains originate from one sample sequenced in a study of T cell responses to AZD1222 COVID-19 vaccine. Data came from immunoSEQ multiplex PCR; TCRdb stores just in-frame clones and leaves some out. The table shows more than 95,000 clones, with roughly 88% occurring only once. The sample in question was peripheral blood, obtained 28 days after the second AZD1222 dose. The receptor source for this set is an adult who received the AZD1222 COVID-19 vaccine.

The chain links TRBV29-1 to TRBJ1-2, with TRBD1 matching over 8 bases. The junction had 8 bases not matched to a gene; V was cut back by 8 bases and J by 3 bases. The CDR3 covers 13 residues. The germline CDR1 and CDR2 sequences are SQVTM and ANQGSEA. The DNA for the CDR3 is TGCAGCTTTGGACAGGGAAGAGACTATGGCTACACCTTC. It translates to CSFGQGRDYGYTF.

A single count supports this clone. Germline and junction disagree at one end, which may indicate a read error. The chain employs TRBV7-7 and TRBJ2-2; 7 positions match TRBD1. The CDR3 has 18 residues. Germline V gene data show CDR1 as SSHAT and CDR2 as FNYEAQ (reference sequence). Written as DNA, the CDR3 is TGTGCTAGCAGCTTAAGGCACTTGGGGGACAGGAACACCGGGGAGCTGTTTTTT. Encoded protein: CASSLRHLGDRNTGELFF.

The rearrangement joins TRBV28 to TRBJ2-7; perhaps TRBD2 as D (5 bases). With 8 bases removed from V and 7 bases from J, the gap between germline ends came to 15 bases. The CDR3 has 12 amino acids. The germline V gene has CDR1 MDHEN and CDR2 SYDVKM. Written as DNA, the CDR3 is TGTGCCAGCGGACGGAGGAGTTGGGAGCAGTACTTC. This sequence encodes CASGRRSWEQYF.

V is TRBV5-1 and J is TRBJ2-7; 7 nucleotides match TRBD1. The germline gives CDR1 SGHRS, CDR2 YFSETQ. With V trimmed by 3 bases and J by 4 bases, 1 base remained unmatched. This CDR3 comprises 12 residues. The CDR3 here is CASSSQGYEQYF. DNA of the CDR3: TGCGCCAGCAGCTCACAGGGGTACGAGCAGTACTTC.